The rows below give T cell receptor beta chains drawn from one sample of a study of a mutant IDH1 vaccine in newly diagnosed glioma. For these TCRs, the target antigens are not known. Clones were sequenced by immunoSEQ multiplex PCR, and TCRdb holds only the in-frame ones, with some missing. The sample includes tens of thousands of clones, around four fifths of them seen just once. The starting material was PBMCs, obtained from a glioma patient whose treatment included an IDH1 peptide vaccine. Every receptor here comes from a woman between 18 and 29 years old with glioma. Both conserved end residues are part of each CDR3. The order of the fields is V gene, clone size, D gene, J gene, CDR3 protein, CDR3 DNA. The D gene is left open where the match is weak. A clone size is listed for some rows: how often the clone was seen (once, few, many), or a class if it is expanded.

v_call: TRBV6-6
clone_size: .
d_call: TRBD1
j_call: TRBJ1-1
cdr3_aa: CASSYRHRGWAEAFF
cdr3_nt: TGTGCCAGCAGTTACCGTCACAGGGGCTGGGCTGAAGCTTTCTTT

v_call: TRBV12-5
clone_size: .
d_call: .
j_call: TRBJ2-7
cdr3_aa: CASGDYEQYF
cdr3_nt: TGTGCTAGTGGAGACTACGAGCAGTACTTC

v_call: TRBV2
clone_size: .
d_call: .
j_call: TRBJ2-7
cdr3_aa: CASMWTKTKNEQYF
cdr3_nt: TGTGCCAGCATGTGGACGAAAACTAAAAACGAGCAGTACTTC

v_call: TRBV19
clone_size: .
d_call: TRBD1
j_call: TRBJ1-2
cdr3_aa: CASSRTGDDYGYTF
cdr3_nt: TGTGCCAGTAGTAGGACAGGGGACGACTATGGCTACACCTTC

v_call: TRBV5-8
clone_size: .
d_call: .
j_call: TRBJ1-1
cdr3_aa: CASRWPDEAFF
cdr3_nt: TGTGCCTCTAGGTGGCCTGATGAAGCTTTCTTT

v_call: TRBV5-4
clone_size: once
d_call: TRBD2
j_call: TRBJ2-7
cdr3_aa: CASSSGLAGYEQYF
cdr3_nt: TGTGCCAGCAGCTCCGGACTAGCGGGCTACGAGCAGTACTTC

v_call: TRBV7-9
clone_size: .
d_call: .
j_call: TRBJ1-1
cdr3_aa: CASSLSVSGSAEAFF
cdr3_nt: TGTGCCAGCAGCTTGAGTGTATCGGGGTCGGCTGAAGCTTTCTTT

v_call: TRBV6-1
clone_size: .
d_call: TRBD2
j_call: TRBJ2-2
cdr3_aa: CASSEPAGTGELFF
cdr3_nt: TGTGCCAGCAGTGAACCAGCGGGAACCGGGGAGCTGTTTTTT

v_call: TRBV2
clone_size: .
d_call: .
j_call: TRBJ2-1
cdr3_aa: CASSEDLAGSSYNEQFF
cdr3_nt: TGTGCCAGCAGTGAAGATCTGGCGGGGAGCTCCTACAATGAGCAGTTCTTC

v_call: TRBV10-3
clone_size: .
d_call: .
j_call: TRBJ1-2
cdr3_aa: CAIGVGGGSANYGYTF
cdr3_nt: TGTGCCATCGGTGTGGGTGGAGGTTCTGCTAACTATGGCTACACCTTC

v_call: TRBV2
clone_size: .
d_call: TRBD1
j_call: TRBJ1-2
cdr3_aa: CASSGGTGYTFNYGYTF
cdr3_nt: TGTGCCAGCAGTGGGGGGACAGGGTACACTTTTAACTATGGCTACACCTTC

v_call: TRBV10-2
clone_size: .
d_call: TRBD1
j_call: TRBJ2-7
cdr3_aa: CASRGQAAYEQYF
cdr3_nt: TGCGCCAGCAGGGGACAGGCCGCTTACGAGCAGTACTTC

v_call: TRBV19
clone_size: .
d_call: .
j_call: TRBJ2-2
cdr3_aa: CASRQGRSGELFF
cdr3_nt: TGTGCCAGTAGACAGGGCCGATCCGGGGAGCTGTTTTTT

v_call: TRBV19
clone_size: .
d_call: TRBD1
j_call: TRBJ2-1
cdr3_aa: CASSHRGSYNEQFF
cdr3_nt: TGTGCCAGTAGTCACAGGGGTTCCTACAATGAGCAGTTCTTC

v_call: TRBV15
clone_size: .
d_call: .
j_call: TRBJ2-3
cdr3_aa: CATRGDYLDTDTQYF
cdr3_nt: TGTGCCACCAGAGGAGACTATCTCGACACAGATACGCAGTATTTT

v_call: TRBV6-6
clone_size: .
d_call: .
j_call: TRBJ2-3
cdr3_aa: CASSYSSGSTDTQYF
cdr3_nt: TGTGCCAGCAGTTACTCGTCAGGGAGCACAGATACGCAGTATTTT

v_call: TRBV5-5
clone_size: .
d_call: .
j_call: TRBJ2-3
cdr3_aa: CASSPSYTGLVPPDTQYF
cdr3_nt: TGTGCCAGCAGCCCAAGCTACACGGGACTCGTCCCCCCAGATACGCAGTATTTT

v_call: TRBV29-1
clone_size: .
d_call: .
j_call: TRBJ1-1
cdr3_aa: CSVGRGSGNTEAFF
cdr3_nt: TGCAGCGTTGGGAGAGGGTCGGGGAACACTGAAGCTTTCTTT

v_call: TRBV19
clone_size: .
d_call: .
j_call: TRBJ2-7
cdr3_aa: CASSIGTRGGGYEQYF
cdr3_nt: TGTGCCAGTAGTATAGGGACTAGGGGGGGTGGGTACGAGCAGTACTTC

v_call: TRBV6-5
clone_size: .
d_call: .
j_call: TRBJ2-7
cdr3_aa: CASSQGRPSNEQYF
cdr3_nt: TGTGCCAGCAGCCAAGGTCGGCCTTCGAACGAGCAGTACTTC

v_call: TRBV5-3
clone_size: .
d_call: .
j_call: TRBJ2-7
cdr3_aa: CATSGAYEQYF
cdr3_nt: TGTGCCACCTCCGGGGCCTACGAGCAGTACTTC

v_call: TRBV4-3
clone_size: .
d_call: .
j_call: TRBJ2-2
cdr3_aa: CASSQDLQGNTGELFF
cdr3_nt: TGCGCCAGCAGCCAAGATCTACAGGGGAACACCGGGGAGCTGTTTTTT

v_call: TRBV29-1
clone_size: .
d_call: .
j_call: TRBJ1-2
cdr3_aa: CSVQQDSYGYTF
cdr3_nt: TGCAGCGTTCAACAGGATTCCTATGGCTACACCTTC

v_call: TRBV7-2
clone_size: .
d_call: .
j_call: TRBJ1-2
cdr3_aa: CASSLEEGFSYGYTF
cdr3_nt: TGTGCCAGCAGCTTAGAAGAGGGTTTCTCCTATGGCTACACCTTC

v_call: TRBV9
clone_size: .
d_call: .
j_call: TRBJ2-2
cdr3_aa: CASSVDPRGSWGELFF
cdr3_nt: TGTGCCAGCAGCGTAGACCCTAGGGGAAGTTGGGGGGAGCTGTTTTTT

v_call: TRBV5-1
clone_size: .
d_call: .
j_call: TRBJ2-2
cdr3_aa: CASSLPVTGELFF
cdr3_nt: TGCGCCAGCAGCTTACCGGTCACCGGGGAGCTGTTTTTT

v_call: TRBV10-3
clone_size: .
d_call: .
j_call: TRBJ2-3
cdr3_aa: CAIRPLATDTQYF
cdr3_nt: TGTGCCATCAGGCCGCTAGCGACAGATACGCAGTATTTT

v_call: TRBV6-1
clone_size: .
d_call: TRBD2
j_call: TRBJ2-7
cdr3_aa: CASSTGGGGREQYF
cdr3_nt: TGTGCCAGCAGTACGGGCGGGGGGGGACGCGAGCAGTACTTC

v_call: TRBV19
clone_size: .
d_call: TRBD1
j_call: TRBJ2-1
cdr3_aa: CASSIGTGEGNEQFF
cdr3_nt: TGTGCCAGTAGTATAGGGACAGGGGAAGGAAATGAGCAGTTCTTC

v_call: TRBV30
clone_size: .
d_call: .
j_call: TRBJ2-3
cdr3_aa: CAWRSLGLADTQYF
cdr3_nt: TGTGCCTGGAGGAGCCTGGGGCTAGCGGATACGCAGTATTTT

v_call: TRBV21-1
clone_size: .
d_call: .
j_call: TRBJ2-3
cdr3_aa: CASSVVSSGKPTTDTQYF
cdr3_nt: TGTGCCAGCTCGGTGGTTTCTAGCGGGAAACCTACCACAGATACGCAGTATTTT

v_call: TRBV5-6
clone_size: .
d_call: .
j_call: TRBJ2-7
cdr3_aa: CASSLASYEQYF
cdr3_nt: TGTGCCAGCAGCTTGGCGAGCTACGAGCAGTACTTC

v_call: TRBV7-2
clone_size: once
d_call: TRBD1
j_call: TRBJ2-5
cdr3_aa: CASSRSWDSQETQYF
cdr3_nt: TGTGCCAGCAGCCGCTCCTGGGACAGTCAAGAGACCCAGTACTTC

v_call: TRBV4-2
clone_size: .
d_call: .
j_call: TRBJ2-7
cdr3_aa: CASSQDGGGAYEQYF
cdr3_nt: TGTGCCAGCAGCCAAGATGGGGGGGGCGCGTACGAGCAGTACTTC

v_call: TRBV11-3
clone_size: .
d_call: TRBD2
j_call: TRBJ2-7
cdr3_aa: CASSLGTSGRREQYF
cdr3_nt: TGTGCCAGCAGCCTCGGGACTAGCGGGAGAAGGGAGCAGTACTTC

v_call: TRBV4-2
clone_size: .
d_call: .
j_call: TRBJ2-7
cdr3_aa: CASSHRPGYEQYF
cdr3_nt: TGTGCCAGCAGCCACCGCCCGGGCTACGAGCAGTACTTC

v_call: TRBV6-5
clone_size: .
d_call: .
j_call: TRBJ2-1
cdr3_aa: CASSYVYDNEQFF
cdr3_nt: TGTGCCAGCAGTTACGTCTACGACAATGAGCAGTTCTTC

v_call: TRBV13
clone_size: .
d_call: .
j_call: TRBJ2-3
cdr3_aa: CASSPTRTDTQYF
cdr3_nt: TGTGCCAGCAGTCCAACGAGGACAGATACGCAGTATTTT

v_call: TRBV15
clone_size: once
d_call: TRBD1
j_call: TRBJ1-4
cdr3_aa: CATSRDYGGDRAKLFF
cdr3_nt: TGTGCCACCAGCAGAGATTATGGTGGGGACAGGGCGAAACTGTTTTTT